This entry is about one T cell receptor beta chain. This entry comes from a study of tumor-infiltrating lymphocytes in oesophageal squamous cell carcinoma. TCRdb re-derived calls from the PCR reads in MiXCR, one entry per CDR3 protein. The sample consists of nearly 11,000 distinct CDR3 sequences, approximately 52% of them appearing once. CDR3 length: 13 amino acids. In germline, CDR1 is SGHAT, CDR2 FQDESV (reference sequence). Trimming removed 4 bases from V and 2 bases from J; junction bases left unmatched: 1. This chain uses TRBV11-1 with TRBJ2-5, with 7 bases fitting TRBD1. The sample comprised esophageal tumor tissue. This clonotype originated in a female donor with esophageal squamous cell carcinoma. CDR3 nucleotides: TGTGCCAGCAGCTCGGGACAGCAAGAGACCCAGTACTTC. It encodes CASSSGQQETQYF. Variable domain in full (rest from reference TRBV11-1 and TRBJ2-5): EAEVAQSPRYKITEKSQAVAFWCDPISGHATLYWYRQILGQGPELLVQFQDESVVDDSQLPKDRFSAERLKGVDSTLKIQPAELGDSAMYLCASSSGQQETQYFGPGTRLLVL.